The clone carrying this TCR beta chain was seen only a few times. Each CDR3 protein gets one entry after TCRdb re-called the RT-PCR reads with MiXCR. The table includes tens of thousands of distinct CDR3 sequences, roughly 43% detected once. The V end lost 1 base, the J end lost 0 bases, and 13 bases lay between the germline ends. The CDR3 loop spans 17 amino acids. CDR1 is SGHDN, CDR2 FVKESK, per germline. These data belong to a study of patients and donors after allogeneic stem cell transplantation. This sequence was found in a human donor who was either an allogeneic HSCT recipient or a stem cell or donor lymphocyte infusion donor (not recorded which). It is not recorded whose cells these are; they may come from a transplant donor. The sample taken for sequencing was blood, either unsorted or a sorted T cell fraction (not recorded which). The gene calls are TRBV14 and TRBJ1-3; weak D call: TRBD1 (6 bases). CDR3 residues: CASSQVGGSRSGNTIYF. Here the CDR3 DNA reads TGTGCCAGCAGCCAAGTGGGGGGCTCCCGCTCTGGAAACACCATATATTTT.